The present T cell receptor beta chain was sequenced within a study of T cells in Graves' hyperthyroidism and ophthalmopathy. For the study at large: The authors collected peripheral blood at initial diagnosis, before any treatment.

Stable Graves' hyperthyroidism denoted no ophthalmopathy progression over 18 months. Newly diagnosed hyperthyroidism, duration under 2 months, in patients aged 18 to 65. Trimming stripped 4 bases from V and 4 bases from J, with 10 bases between. The germline V gene encodes CDR1 SGHNT and CDR2 YENEEA. CDR3 length: 14 amino acids. Ten or more counts support this clonotype. No antigen is known for it. Notes on the study in general: A 13 V-J model separated ophthalmopathy from stable hyperthyroidism.

TCR beta CDR3 regions were amplified from RNA transcripts. TCR CDR3 underwent first-round RT-PCR with the HTBI primer set. TCRdb recomputed calls from the multiplex PCR reads with MiXCR, one row per CDR3 protein. The sample yields under 350,000 distinct CDR3 sequences, about 18% seen once. The receptor was derived from a woman between 45 and 60 years old with Graves' hyperthyroidism. The sequenced material came from blood. The chain has TRBV11-3 and TRBJ2-2, with D possibly TRBD2 on 5 matching bases. CDR3 residues: CASSSRDLTGELFF. CDR3 nucleotide sequence: TGTGCCAGCAGCTCCCGGGATCTCACCGGGGAGCTGTTTTTT.